This T cell receptor beta chain derives from a study of breast tumors, draining lymph nodes, adjacent tissues. Germline V lookup: CDR1 SGHTA, CDR2 FQGNSA. This CDR3 contains 17 residues. V lost 5 bases and J lost 9; bases outside the gene matches: 18. Whole-study findings and limits: Compared with basal-like, luminal-like tumors shared significantly more repertoire with nontumor tissue.

Breast cancer patients provided tissue from their axillary draining lymph nodes. Using its own MiXCR run on the multiplex PCR reads, TCRdb lists one record per CDR3 protein. The sample contains approximately 140,000 distinct CDR3 sequences, around a third of which appear only once. This clonotype was seen ten or more times. Its antigen is unidentified. J is TRBJ2-5 and V is TRBV7-2; 10 positions agree with TRBD2. The source material was axillary lymph node tissue. The receptor was isolated from a female donor with breast cancer. Some clones in this sample may be carry-over from other donors' samples. The CDR3 region has the DNA TGTGCCAGCAGCCTAGTGGGTAGCGGGGGGCCGGACGGGCCCCAGTACTTC. Its protein is CASSLVGSGGPDGPQYF.